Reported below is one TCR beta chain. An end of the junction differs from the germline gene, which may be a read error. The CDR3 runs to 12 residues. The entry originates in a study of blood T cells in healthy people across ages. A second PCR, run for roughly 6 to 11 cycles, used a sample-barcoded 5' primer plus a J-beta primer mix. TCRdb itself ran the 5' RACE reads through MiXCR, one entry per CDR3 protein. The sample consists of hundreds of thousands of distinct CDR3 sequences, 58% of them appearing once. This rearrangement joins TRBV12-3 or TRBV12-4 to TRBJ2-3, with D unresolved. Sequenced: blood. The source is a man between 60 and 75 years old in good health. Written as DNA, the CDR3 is TGTGCCAGCAGATTGAGAGCAGATGCGCAGTATTTT. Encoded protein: CASRLRADAQYF.